This TCR beta chain was sequenced in a study of T cell responses to AZD1222 COVID-19 vaccine. Profiled with immunoSEQ multiplex PCR; TCRdb holds only in-frame clones, not every one. This table holds approximately 150,000 clones, roughly 92% found once. A single count supports this clone. The antigen is not known. Study observations and caveats: Spike-specific TCR breadth and depth both grew after two AZD1222 doses. Within unmutated variant regions lay the reported targets of nearly half of spike-specific TCRs.

The CDR3 is made up of 16 amino acids. Sequencing used peripheral blood, obtained on day 0 of AZD1222 vaccination. The V call is TRBV21-1, the J call TRBJ1-6; the tabulated D call, TRBD1, remains unverified against the DNA. TRBV21-1 is an annotated pseudogene. This receptor was obtained from an adult in good health. DNA of the CDR3: TGTGCCAGCAGCAAAGACCGACACTCCTATAATTCACCCCTCCACTTT. Amino acids: CASSKDRHSYNSPLHF.